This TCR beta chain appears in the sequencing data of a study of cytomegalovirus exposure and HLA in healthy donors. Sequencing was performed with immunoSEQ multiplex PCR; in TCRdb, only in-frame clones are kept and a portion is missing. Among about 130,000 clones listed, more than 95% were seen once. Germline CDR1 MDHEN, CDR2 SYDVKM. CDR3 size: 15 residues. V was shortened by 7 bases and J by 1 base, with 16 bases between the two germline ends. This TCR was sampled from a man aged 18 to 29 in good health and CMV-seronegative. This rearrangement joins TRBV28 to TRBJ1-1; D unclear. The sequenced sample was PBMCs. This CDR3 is CASNLLGKGNTEAFF. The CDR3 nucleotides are TGTGCCAGCAACCTCCTCGGGAAGGGGAACACTGAAGCTTTCTTT.